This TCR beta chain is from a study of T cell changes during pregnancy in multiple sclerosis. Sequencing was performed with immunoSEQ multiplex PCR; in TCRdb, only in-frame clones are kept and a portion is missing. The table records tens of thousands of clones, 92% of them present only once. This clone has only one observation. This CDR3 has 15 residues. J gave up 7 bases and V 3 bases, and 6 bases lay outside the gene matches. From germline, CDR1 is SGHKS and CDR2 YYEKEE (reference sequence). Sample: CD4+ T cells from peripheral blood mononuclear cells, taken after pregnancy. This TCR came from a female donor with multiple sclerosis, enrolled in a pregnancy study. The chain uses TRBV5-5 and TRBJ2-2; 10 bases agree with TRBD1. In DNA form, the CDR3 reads TGTGCCAGCAGCTCGACAGGGGGCGCCGGCGGGGAGCTGTTTTTT. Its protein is CASSSTGGAGGELFF.